Sequencing of this T cell receptor beta chain was carried out in a study of Graves' ophthalmopathy and Graves' hyperthyroidism. The CDR3 sequence is 16 residues long. The V gene lost 0 bases and the J gene lost 1 base, with 10 bases spanning the gap. From germline, CDR1 is SEHNR and CDR2 FQNEAQ (reference sequence). RNA transcripts served as template for amplifying TCR beta CDR3 sequences. HTBI primers primed a first-round RT-PCR, and a second-round multiplex PCR followed. TCRdb ran MiXCR on the multiplex PCR reads and lists one entry per CDR3 protein. The sample lists 600,000 to 950,000 distinct CDR3 sequences, roughly two fifths occurring once. Ten or more counts support this clonotype.

The clonotype originates from an adult man with Graves' ophthalmopathy. The specimen was peripheral blood. The chain recombines TRBV7-9 with TRBJ1-5; D remains unclear. The CDR3, as DNA: TGTGCCAGCAGCTTAGCGGAGGGCGAAAGCAATCAGCCCCAGCATTTT. Protein product: CASSLAEGESNQPQHF. The variable domain in full, completed from reference TRBV7-9 and TRBJ1-5, reads DTGVSQNPRHKITKRGQNVTFRCDPISEHNRLYWYRQTLGQGPEFLTYFQNEAQLEKSRLLSDRFSAERPKGSFSTLEIQRTEQGDSAMYLCASSLAEGESNQPQHFGDGTRLSIL.